These 17 T cell receptor beta chains were sequenced from one sample in a study of tumor-infiltrating lymphocytes in primary liver carcinoma. The researchers produced TCR beta cDNA from around 0.5 ug total RNA with a constant-region primer. Three nested multiplex PCR rounds, a slightly modified ARM-PCR, produced the libraries for TCR beta. Researchers ran the first two PCR rounds for roughly 10 cycles each with TRBV1-TRBV30 forward primers and a C-beta reverse primer. One entry per CDR3 protein results from TCRdb running MiXCR on the multiplex PCR reads. Altogether roughly 120,000 distinct CDR3 sequences are present, around 60% being singletons, with the ten largest covering around 8.4%. Co-extracted RNA and DNA came from roughly 20-30 mg of unsorted bulk tissue. Sequenced sample: liver tumor tissue from sampling region 3. Specified subset: tumor region T3, left-lateral pole. These receptors originate from an older woman with primary liver carcinoma and hepatitis B virus infection.

This clonotype has just one count. With a much larger clone just one base away, this may be a read error. V and J are TRBV7-9 and TRBJ2-5; D possibly corresponds to TRBD2 (5 bases). CDR1 and CDR2 (germline): SEHNR, FQNEAQ (reference sequence). This CDR3 contains 10 residues. The V gene lost 8 bases and the J gene lost 4 bases, with 5 bases spanning the gap. The DNA of the CDR3 is TGTGCCAGCGCGGGAGAGACCCAGTACTTC. It encodes CASAGETQYF.

As concerns this clonotype: A read error may be the cause here, since a much bigger clone is one base away. This chain links TRBV6-2 or TRBV6-3 with TRBJ2-5; D is undetermined. The germline V gene has CDR1 MNHEY and CDR2 SVGEGT. The CDR3 runs 11 residues. CDR3 protein: CASSYSEIQYF. CDR3 nucleotide sequence: TGTGCCAGCAGTTACTCGGAGATCCAGTACTTC.

Points on this clonotype: A junction boundary mismatches the germline segment, possibly from a read error. The chain is built from TRBV6-5 and TRBJ2-1; 15 bases agree with TRBD2. The CDR3 spans 15 residues. Germline loops: CDR1 MNHEY, CDR2 SVGAGI. The CDR3 sequence is CASSSRTSGGGEQFF. In DNA, the CDR3 is TGTGCCAGCAGTTCCAGGACTAGCGGGGGGGGTGAGCAATTCTTC.

The table lists this clonotype with a few counts. The rearrangement links TRBV28 to TRBJ2-7; 9 bases fit TRBD2. The CDR3 contains 15 residues. V was clipped by 5 bases and J by 1 base; unmatched bases: 6. Germline V gene data show CDR1 as MDHEN and CDR2 as SYDVKM. DNA for the CDR3: TGTGCCAGCAGTAGCGGGAGGAAGAGGTCCTACGAGCAGTACTTC. This encodes CASSSGRKRSYEQYF.

The sample holds a few counts of this clonotype. V and J are TRBV28 and TRBJ2-7; D tentatively reads TRBD1 or TRBD2 (5 bases each). Per germline, CDR1 MDHEN and CDR2 SYDVKM. Trimming pared 2 bases from V and 3 bases from J, leaving 14 bases between. The CDR3 runs to 15 residues. The CDR3 sequence: CASSLPGTEDYEQYF. Here the CDR3 DNA reads TGTGCCAGCAGTTTACCCGGGACGGAAGACTACGAGCAGTACTTC. Looking up the rest from reference TRBV28 and TRBJ2-7 gives the full variable domain: DVKVTQSSRYLVKRTGEKVFLECVQDMDHENMFWYRQDPGLGLRLIYFSYDVKMKEKGDIPEGYSVSREKKERFSLILESASTNQTSMYLCASSLPGTEDYEQYFGPGTRLTVT.

In this sample, this clonotype turned up a few times. This could be a read error, since a much larger clone is one nucleotide away. The chain uses TRBV12-3 or TRBV12-4 and TRBJ1-3; D gene ambiguous. The CDR3 sequence is 12 residues long. The CDR3 region is CASSFPGNAIYF. The CDR3 coding sequence is TGTGCCAGCAGTTTCCCTGGAAACGCCATATATTTT.

This clonotype was counted once. Being one base from a much bigger clone, this may be a read error. The chain combines TRBV6-5 with TRBJ2-5, with no clear D. Trimming cost V 4 bases and J 5 bases, with 14 bases left between them. Germline V lookup: CDR1 MNHEY, CDR2 SVGAGI. The CDR3 consists of 14 residues. Here the CDR3 DNA reads TGTGCCAGCAGTTCCTTCAGGCCTGCGGAGACCCAGTACTTC. Protein: CASSSFRPAETQYF.

In the case of this clonotype: It may be a read error: a sequence one base away is much more abundant. This chain uses TRBV13 with TRBJ2-5; 11 bases are a match to TRBD2. CDR3 length equals 14 residues. Germline CDR1 PRHDT, CDR2 FYEKMQ (reference sequence). The CDR3 DNA sequence: TGTGCCAGCAGCTTAGGACTAGCGGGAGAGACCCAGCACTTC. Its protein is CASSLGLAGETQHF.

This clonotype showed up many times. The chain has TRBV5-6 and TRBJ1-1; D is possibly TRBD1 (5 bases). CDR1 SGHDT and CDR2 YYEEEE come from the germline V gene. The CDR3 runs 15 residues. V was pared by 4 bases and J by 1 base, with 14 bases between. CDR3 region: CASSPPGRPNTEAFF. The CDR3 nucleotides read TGTGCCAGCAGCCCCCCGGGACGCCCGAACACTGAAGCTTTCTTT. The full variable domain, completed using reference TRBV5-6 and TRBJ1-1, is DAGVTQSPTHLIKTRGQQVTLRCSPKSGHDTVSWYQQALGQGPQFIFQYYEEEERQRGNFPDRFSGHQFPNYSSELNVNALLLGDSALYLCASSPPGRPNTEAFFGQGTRLTVV.

V gene TRBV7-9 combines with J gene TRBJ2-1, with D perhaps TRBD2 (6 bases). With 3 bases removed from V and 0 bases from J, the gap between germline ends came to 12 bases. Germline V lookup: CDR1 SEHNR, CDR2 FQNEAQ (reference sequence). The CDR3 length is 16 residues. CDR3 bases: TGTGCCAGCAGCTTGTTTATCGGGAGCTCCTACAATGAGCAGTTCTTC. Translating gives CASSLFIGSSYNEQFF.

CDR3 sequence reads: CVSSNGGQGDTGELFF. CDR3 in DNA: TGTGTCAGCAGCAACGGGGGACAGGGCGACACCGGGGAGCTGTTTTTT. This rearrangement joins TRBV12-1 to TRBJ2-2; TRBD1 is the table's D call, not checked against the DNA. TRBV12-1 is an annotated pseudogene. This CDR3 comprises 16 residues.

As for this clonotype: A much more abundant neighbour one base away suggests this may be a read error. The chain couples TRBV4-2 to TRBJ2-3; D is unresolved. Trimming took off 2 bases at V and 5 bases at J, with 8 bases between the two ends. Germline values: CDR1 LGHNA, CDR2 YNFKEQ. CDR3 length: 13 amino acids. In nucleotides, the CDR3 is TGTGCCAGCAGCCAAACCCCCGAAGATACGCAGTATTTT. It codes for CASSQTPEDTQYF.

A few counts support this clonotype. The junction shows a germline mismatch at one end, possibly a read error. The chain uses TRBV5-1 and TRBJ2-5, with TRBD2 identical over 13 bases. Germline CDR1 and CDR2: SGHRS and YFSETQ. The length of the CDR3 is 16 residues. In DNA form, the CDR3 reads TGTGCCAGCAACACTTTACTAGCGGGAGGGCCTGAGACCCAGTACTTC. Translation: CASNTLLAGGPETQYF.

With respect to this clonotype: Mismatch with germline at one junction end may stem from a read error. In DNA, the CDR3 is TGTGCCAGCAGGGGAGGTCTAGCGGGATTCGGAGAGCAATTCTTC. Translating it yields CASRGGLAGFGEQFF. This sequence joins TRBV28 and TRBJ2-1, with 9 bases that match TRBD2. Germline V CDR1 and CDR2: MDHEN, SYDVKM. There are 15 residues in the CDR3. The whole variable domain, remainder taken from reference TRBV28 and TRBJ2-1, is DVKVTQSSRYLVKRTGEKVFLECVQDMDHENMFWYRQDPGLGLRLIYFSYDVKMKEKGDIPEGYSVSREKKERFSLILESASTNQTSMYLCASRGGLAGFGEQFFGPGTRLTVL.

This clonotype came up once. V gene TRBV11-2 combines with J gene TRBJ2-3; 7 bases are a match to TRBD2. Germline V lookup: CDR1 SGHAT, CDR2 FQNNGV. The CDR3 consists of 14 residues. The J segment lost 12 bases and the V segment lost 7 bases, leaving 16 bases of the junction unmatched. For the CDR3, the DNA is TGTGCCAGCATCCCCCACCGGGAGGCAGATATACAGTATTTT. Translation: CASIPHREADIQYF.

The genes are TRBV11-2 and TRBJ1-2; D gene uncertain. The CDR3 has 14 amino acids. Germline assignment: CDR1 SGHAT and CDR2 FQNNGV. Trimming removed 3 bases from V and 4 bases from J, with 12 bases in between. The CDR3 spells CASSLSQASYGYTF. CDR3 nucleotide sequence: TGTGCCAGCAGCTTGTCGCAGGCTAGCTATGGCTACACCTTC.

There are many counts of this clonotype. CDR3 nucleotides: TGTGCCAGCAGCCAAGAGGCAGGGGGGACAGATACGCAGTATTTT. It specifies CASSQEAGGTDTQYF. The chain has TRBV4-2 and TRBJ2-3, with TRBD1 as a possible D gene (7 bases). V was pared by 0 bases and J by 3 bases, with 10 bases between. The CDR3 loop spans 15 amino acids. The germline V gene encodes CDR1 LGHNA and CDR2 YNFKEQ.